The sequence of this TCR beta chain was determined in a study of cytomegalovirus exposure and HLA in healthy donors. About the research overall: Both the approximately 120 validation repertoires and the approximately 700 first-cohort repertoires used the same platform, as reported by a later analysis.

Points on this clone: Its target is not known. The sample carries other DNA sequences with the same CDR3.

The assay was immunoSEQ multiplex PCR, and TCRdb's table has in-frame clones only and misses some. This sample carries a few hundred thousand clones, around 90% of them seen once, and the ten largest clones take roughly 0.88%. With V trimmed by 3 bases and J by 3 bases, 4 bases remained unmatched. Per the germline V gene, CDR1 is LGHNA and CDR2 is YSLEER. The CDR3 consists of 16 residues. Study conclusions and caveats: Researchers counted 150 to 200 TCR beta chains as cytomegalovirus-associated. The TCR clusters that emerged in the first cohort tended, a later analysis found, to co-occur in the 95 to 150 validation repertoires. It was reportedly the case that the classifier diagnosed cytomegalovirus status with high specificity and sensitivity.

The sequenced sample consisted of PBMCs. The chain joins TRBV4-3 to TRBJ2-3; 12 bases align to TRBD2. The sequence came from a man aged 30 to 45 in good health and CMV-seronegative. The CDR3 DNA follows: TGCGCCAGCAGCCAGGAACTAGCGGGGGGTACAGATACGCAGTATTTT. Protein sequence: CASSQELAGGTDTQYF.